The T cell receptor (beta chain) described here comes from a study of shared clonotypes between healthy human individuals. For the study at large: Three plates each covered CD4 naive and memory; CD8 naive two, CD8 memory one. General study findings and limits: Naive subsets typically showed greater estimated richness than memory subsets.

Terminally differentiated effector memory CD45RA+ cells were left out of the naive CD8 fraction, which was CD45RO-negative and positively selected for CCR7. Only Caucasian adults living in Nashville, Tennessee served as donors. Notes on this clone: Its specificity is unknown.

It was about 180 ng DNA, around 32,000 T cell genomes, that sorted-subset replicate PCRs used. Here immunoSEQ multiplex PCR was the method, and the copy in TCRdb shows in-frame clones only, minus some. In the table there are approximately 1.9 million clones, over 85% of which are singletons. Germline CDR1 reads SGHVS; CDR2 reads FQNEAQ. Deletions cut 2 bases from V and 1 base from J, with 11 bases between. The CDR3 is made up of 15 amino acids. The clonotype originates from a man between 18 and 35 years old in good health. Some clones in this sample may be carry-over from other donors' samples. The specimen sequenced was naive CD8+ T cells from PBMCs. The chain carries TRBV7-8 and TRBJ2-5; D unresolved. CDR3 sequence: CASSLRTPIQETQYF. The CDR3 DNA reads TGTGCCAGCAGCTTACGCACCCCAATCCAAGAGACCCAGTACTTC. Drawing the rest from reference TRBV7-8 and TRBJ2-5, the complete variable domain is GAGVSQSPRYKVAKRGQDVALRCDPISGHVSLFWYQQALGQGPEFLTYFQNEAQLDKSGLPSDRFFAERPEGSVSTLKIQRTQQEDSAVYLCASSLRTPIQETQYFGPGTRLLVL.